This TCR beta chain was retrieved from a study of blood T cell repertoires in COVID-19. Enrollment of patients from Seattle took place during active infection, with longitudinal follow-up. This clone was observed a few times. Germline values: CDR1 SEHNR, CDR2 FQNEAQ (reference sequence). CDR3 length: 11 amino acids. V dropped 4 bases and J dropped 6 bases, with 6 bases sitting between them. Clones were read by immunoSEQ multiplex PCR, and TCRdb kept only the in-frame ones, dropping some. Counted here are fewer than 300,000 clones, 70% to 90% occurring once; the ten biggest clones make up around 1%. The chain couples TRBV7-9 to TRBJ1-1; no clear D gene. This TCR derives from a human donor with COVID-19, enrolled during active disease. The donor label of this sample is uncertain. Material: peripheral blood. This CDR3 reads CASSSSAEAFF. Here the CDR3 DNA reads TGTGCCAGCAGCTCCAGTGCTGAAGCTTTCTTT.